This section outlines one T cell receptor (beta chain) sequence together with its context. The antigen remains unidentified. The record originates from a study of cytomegalovirus exposure and HLA in healthy donors. Study results and caveats: A later analysis linked a missense variant in DCLRE1C to the trimming of TCR beta V and J genes.

The primer mix had 60 Vbeta and 13 Jbeta primers. Profiling relied on immunoSEQ multiplex PCR, and the TCRdb table lists in-frame clones only, not all of them. The sample has around 92,000 clones; approximately 80% are singletons. With 0 bases removed from V and 7 bases from J, the gap between germline ends came to 7 bases. Germline V gene data show CDR1 as SGHTA and CDR2 as FQGNSA. The CDR3 has 12 residues. The chain recombines TRBV7-2 with TRBJ2-7; D gene ambiguous. This clonotype originated in a man between 18 and 35 years old in good health and CMV-seronegative. The source material was PBMCs. The CDR3 sequence is CASSLARVEQYF. The DNA of the CDR3 is TGTGCCAGCAGCTTAGCCCGGGTTGAGCAGTACTTC.